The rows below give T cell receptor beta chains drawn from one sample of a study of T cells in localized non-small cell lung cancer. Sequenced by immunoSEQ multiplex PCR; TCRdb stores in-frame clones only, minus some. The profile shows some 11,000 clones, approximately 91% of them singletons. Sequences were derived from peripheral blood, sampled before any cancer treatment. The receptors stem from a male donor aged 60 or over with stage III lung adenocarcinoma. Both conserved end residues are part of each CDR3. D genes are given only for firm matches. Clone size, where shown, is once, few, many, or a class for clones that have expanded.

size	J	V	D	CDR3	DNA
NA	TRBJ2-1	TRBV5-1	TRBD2	CASSSRTSGVSYNEQFF	TGCGCCAGCAGCTCTAGGACTAGCGGGGTCTCCTACAATGAGCAGTTCTTC
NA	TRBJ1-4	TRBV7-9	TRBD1	CASSGGTEGEKLFF	TGTGCCAGCAGCGGCGGGACAGAAGGGGAAAAACTGTTTTTT
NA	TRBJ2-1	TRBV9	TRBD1	CASSVDRGSTWSSYNEQFF	TGTGCCAGCAGCGTCGACAGGGGATCGACCTGGAGCTCCTACAATGAGCAGTTCTTC
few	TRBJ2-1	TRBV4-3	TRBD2	CASSQETSGSTYNEQFF	TGCGCCAGCAGCCAAGAGACTAGCGGGAGTACCTACAATGAGCAGTTCTTC
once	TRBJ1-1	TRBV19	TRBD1	CASMTGWATEAFF	TGTGCCAGTATGACAGGGTGGGCCACTGAAGCTTTCTTT
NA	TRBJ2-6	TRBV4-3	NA	CASSQDLSSGANVLTF	TGCGCCAGCAGCCAAGATTTGAGCTCTGGGGCCAACGTCCTGACTTTC
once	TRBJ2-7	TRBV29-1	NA	CSTRDATYEQYF	TGCAGTACCCGGGACGCAACCTACGAGCAGTACTTC
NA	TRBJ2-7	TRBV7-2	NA	CASSPNSYEQYF	TGTGCCAGCAGTCCGAACTCCTACGAGCAGTACTTC
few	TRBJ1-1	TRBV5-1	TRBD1	CASSLGGTGAQFEAFF	TGCGCCAGCAGCTTGGGGGGCACAGGGGCTCAGTTTGAAGCTTTCTTT
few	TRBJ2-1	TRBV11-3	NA	CASSFSSFLLTDSSYNEQFF	TGTGCCAGCAGCTTTAGTTCTTTCTTATTGACTGATAGCTCCTACAATGAGCAGTTCTTC
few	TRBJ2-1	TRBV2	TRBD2	CASTPRTSGNYEQFF	TGTGCCAGCACTCCAAGGACTAGCGGGAACTATGAGCAGTTCTTC
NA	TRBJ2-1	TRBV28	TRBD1	CASSTRDRGRNEQFF	TGTGCCAGCAGTACCCGGGACAGGGGACGGAATGAGCAGTTCTTC
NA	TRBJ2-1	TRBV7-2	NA	CASSLGGTGIFNEQFF	TGTGCCAGCAGCTTAGGGGGAACTGGGATTTTTAATGAGCAGTTCTTC
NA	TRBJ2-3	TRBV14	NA	CASSPRTITDTQYF	TGTGCCAGCAGCCCCAGGACTATCACAGATACGCAGTATTTT
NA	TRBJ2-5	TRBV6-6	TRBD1	CASSYLGQSQETQYF	TGTGCCAGCAGTTACTTGGGACAGTCACAAGAGACCCAGTACTTC
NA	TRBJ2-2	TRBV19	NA	CASSIPGVGTGELFF	TGTGCCAGTAGTATTCCGGGAGTCGGCACCGGGGAGCTGTTTTTT